The sequence of this TCR beta chain was determined in a study of PD-1 blockade in mismatch repair-deficient tumors. Study overall: Enrolled about 2012-2016, patients had progressing, pretreated mismatch repair-deficient cancers of 12 types. Whole-study results and caveats: After pembrolizumab, tumor-resident clones rose rapidly, then generally contracted before radiologic responses.

This clone was seen a handful of times. The antigen remains unidentified. The method was immunoSEQ multiplex PCR; TCRdb's version includes in-frame clones alone and lacks a portion of them. The sample carries some 85,000 clones, about four fifths recorded once. Every patient had mismatch repair deficiency by PCR or immunohistochemistry. CDR3 size: 17 residues. Germline CDR1 is SGHKS and CDR2 is YYEKEE (reference sequence). V was clipped by 1 base and J by 3 bases, with 14 bases between them. The source was peripheral blood, collected 44 weeks after starting pembrolizumab. The rearrangement links TRBV5-5 to TRBJ2-6; D is unclear. The receptor was derived from an adult with mismatch repair-deficient cancer. CDR3 DNA: TGTGCCAGCAGCTTGTTCGTCTCTGGACGTGGGGCCAACGTCCTGACTTTC. Its protein is CASSLFVSGRGANVLTF.